This T cell receptor beta chain was sequenced during a study of cytomegalovirus exposure and HLA in healthy donors. Points from the study as a whole: Fewer N-insertions (relative to the approximately 670-donor mean) were reportedly seen in an Asian-associated ancestry cluster in a later analysis. Later analysis found that TCR beta chains associated with HLA were more clonally expanded than other, equally common chains. A list of approximately 150 TCR beta chains associated with cytomegalovirus was given.

This clone has only one observation. The antigen is not known. The CDR3 sequence is 12 residues long. Germline V gives CDR1 SGHTA, CDR2 FQGNSA. Trimming stripped 8 bases from V and 4 bases from J, with 11 bases between. PCR used 60 Vbeta primers and 13 Jbeta primers. The data were produced by immunoSEQ multiplex PCR, yet TCRdb's version contains in-frame clones alone and is incomplete. The sample has about 190,000 clones; 84% are singletons. This receptor was identified in a woman aged 50 to 65 in good health and CMV-seropositive. Sequencing used PBMCs. V and J are TRBV7-2 and TRBJ2-5; possibly TRBD2 for D (7 bases). The CDR3 loop reads CASGGGRETQYF. The CDR3 DNA reads TGTGCCAGCGGGGGGGGCCGAGAGACCCAGTACTTC.